Each of the 3 T cell receptor beta chains below was sequenced from the same sample in a study of blood T cells in healthy people across ages. The use of a sample-barcoded 5' primer and a J-beta primer mix characterized a second PCR of about 7 to 12 cycles. In TCRdb, the 5' RACE reads were re-called with MiXCR into one record per CDR3 protein. The sample lists over 950,000 distinct CDR3 sequences, roughly 51% occurring once. Sequencing was carried out using blood. Source of these receptors: a woman in her sixties or seventies in good health.

The chain carries TRBV7-9 and TRBJ2-1, with 11 bases lining up with TRBD2. V lost 4 bases and J lost 8; bases outside the gene matches: 10. Germline CDR1 reads SEHNR; CDR2 reads FQNEAQ (reference sequence). This CDR3 has 16 residues. The CDR3 reads CASSSKLAGEGDEQFF. In DNA, the CDR3 is TGTGCCAGCAGCTCGAAACTAGCGGGAGAGGGGGATGAGCAGTTCTTC. Together with reference TRBV7-9 and TRBJ2-1, the CDR3 gives the full variable domain: DTGVSQNPRHKITKRGQNVTFRCDPISEHNRLYWYRQTLGQGPEFLTYFQNEAQLEKSRLLSDRFSAERPKGSFSTLEIQRTEQGDSAMYLCASSSKLAGEGDEQFFGPGTRLTVL.

The chain uses TRBV7-9 and TRBJ2-5; the match to TRBD1 covers 7 bases. Germline V CDR1 and CDR2: SEHNR, FQNEAQ (reference sequence). J was trimmed by 4 bases and V by 5 bases; bases with no gene match: 16. The CDR3 loop spans 17 amino acids. This chain's CDR3 is CASSPSSRDRVGETQYF. DNA for the CDR3: TGTGCCAGCAGCCCCTCTTCTAGGGACAGAGTCGGAGAGACCCAGTACTTC.

A few counts support this clonotype. This rearrangement joins TRBV20-1 to TRBJ2-1; D is unclear. The germline CDR1 and CDR2 sequences are DFQATT and SNEGSKA (reference sequence). V lost 0 bases, J lost 8 bases, and 11 bases lay in between. This CDR3 is built from 13 residues. CDR3 protein: CSARDQSWHEQFF. CDR3 bases: TGCAGTGCTAGAGATCAGAGTTGGCATGAGCAGTTCTTC.